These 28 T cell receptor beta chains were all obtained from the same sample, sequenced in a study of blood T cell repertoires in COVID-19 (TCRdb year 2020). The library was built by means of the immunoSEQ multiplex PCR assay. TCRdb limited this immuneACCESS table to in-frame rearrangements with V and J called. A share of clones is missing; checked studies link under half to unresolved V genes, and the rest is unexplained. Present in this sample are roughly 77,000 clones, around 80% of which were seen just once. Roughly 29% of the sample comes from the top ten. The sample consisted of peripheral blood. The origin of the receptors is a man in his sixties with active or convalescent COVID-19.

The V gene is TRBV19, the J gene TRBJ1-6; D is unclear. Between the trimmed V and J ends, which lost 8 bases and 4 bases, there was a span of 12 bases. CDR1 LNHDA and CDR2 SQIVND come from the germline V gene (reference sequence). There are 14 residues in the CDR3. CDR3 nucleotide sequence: TGTGCCAGTCGCGGAAGGGAGTATAATTCACCCCTCCACTTT. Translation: CASRGREYNSPLHF.

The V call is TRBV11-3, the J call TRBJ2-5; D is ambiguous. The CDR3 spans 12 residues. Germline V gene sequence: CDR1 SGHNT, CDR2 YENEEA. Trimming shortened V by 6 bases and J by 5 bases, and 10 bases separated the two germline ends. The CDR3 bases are TGTGCCAGCAGTTTTAATGAGGAGACCCAGTACTTC. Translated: CASSFNEETQYF.

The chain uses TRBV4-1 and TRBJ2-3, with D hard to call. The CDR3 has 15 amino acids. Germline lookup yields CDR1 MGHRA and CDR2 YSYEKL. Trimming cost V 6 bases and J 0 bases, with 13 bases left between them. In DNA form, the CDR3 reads TGCGCCAGCAGTACTACGTTCGACAGCACAGATACGCAGTATTTT. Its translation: CASSTTFDSTDTQYF.

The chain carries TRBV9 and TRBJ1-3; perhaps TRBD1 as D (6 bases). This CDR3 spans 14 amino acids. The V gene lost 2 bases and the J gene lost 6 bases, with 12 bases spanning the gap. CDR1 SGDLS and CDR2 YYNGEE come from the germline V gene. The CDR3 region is CASSVKDRTNTIYF. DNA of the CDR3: TGTGCCAGCAGCGTGAAGGACAGAACAAACACCATATATTTT.

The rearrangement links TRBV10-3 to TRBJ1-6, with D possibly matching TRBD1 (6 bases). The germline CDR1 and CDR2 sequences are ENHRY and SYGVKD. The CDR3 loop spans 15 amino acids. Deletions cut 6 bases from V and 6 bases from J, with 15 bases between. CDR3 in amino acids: CAISQTGGFNSPLHF. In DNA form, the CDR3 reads TGTGCCATCAGCCAGACGGGGGGCTTTAATTCACCCCTCCACTTT.

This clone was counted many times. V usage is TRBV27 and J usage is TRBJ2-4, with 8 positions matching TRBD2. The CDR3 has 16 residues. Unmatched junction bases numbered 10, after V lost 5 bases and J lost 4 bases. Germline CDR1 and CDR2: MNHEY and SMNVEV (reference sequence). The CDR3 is CASSTGRLAGKNIQYF. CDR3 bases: TGTGCCAGCAGTACTGGGCGGCTAGCGGGTAAAAACATTCAGTACTTC.

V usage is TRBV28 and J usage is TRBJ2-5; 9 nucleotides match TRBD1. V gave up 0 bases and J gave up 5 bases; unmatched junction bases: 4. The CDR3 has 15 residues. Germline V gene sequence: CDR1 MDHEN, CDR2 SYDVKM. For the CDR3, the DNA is TGTGCCAGCAGTTTATGGGCCGGGACAGGGGAGACCCAGTACTTC. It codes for CASSLWAGTGETQYF.

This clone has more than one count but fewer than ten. CDR3 residues: CASSLGGGRNYGYTF. The CDR3 DNA reads as TGCGCCAGCAGCTTGGGCGGGGGGCGAAACTATGGCTACACCTTC. The chain joins TRBV5-1 to TRBJ1-2; D is perhaps TRBD1 (6 bases). Germline V CDR1 and CDR2: SGHRS, YFSETQ. The V gene lost 0 bases and the J gene lost 2 bases, with 11 bases spanning the gap. This CDR3 spans 15 amino acids.

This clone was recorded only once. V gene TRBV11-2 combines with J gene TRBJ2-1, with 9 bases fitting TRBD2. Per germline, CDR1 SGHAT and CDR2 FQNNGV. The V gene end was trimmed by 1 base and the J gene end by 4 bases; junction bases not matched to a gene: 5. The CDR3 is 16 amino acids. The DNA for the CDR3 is TGTGCCAGCAGCTTAGCTTTTAGCGGGGGTTACAATGAGCAGTTCTTC. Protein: CASSLAFSGGYNEQFF.

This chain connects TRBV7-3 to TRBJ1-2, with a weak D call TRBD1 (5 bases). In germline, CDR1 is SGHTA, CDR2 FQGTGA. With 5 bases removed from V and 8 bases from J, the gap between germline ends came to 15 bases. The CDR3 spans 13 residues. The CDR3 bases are TGTGCCAGCAGCCTAAGCGGGGCTGGGGGCTACACCTTC. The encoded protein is CASSLSGAGGYTF.

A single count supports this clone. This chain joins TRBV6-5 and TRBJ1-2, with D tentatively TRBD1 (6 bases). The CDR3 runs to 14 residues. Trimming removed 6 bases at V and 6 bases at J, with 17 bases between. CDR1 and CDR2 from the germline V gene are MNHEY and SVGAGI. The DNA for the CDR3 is TGTGCCAGCAGCCGAGTGACTGACAGGAATGGCTACACCTTC. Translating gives CASSRVTDRNGYTF.

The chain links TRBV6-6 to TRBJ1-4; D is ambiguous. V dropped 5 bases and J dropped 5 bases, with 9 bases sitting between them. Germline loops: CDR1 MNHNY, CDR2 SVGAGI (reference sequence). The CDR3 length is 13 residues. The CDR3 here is CASSGQTNEKLFF. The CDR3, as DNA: TGTGCCAGCAGTGGGCAGACGAATGAAAAACTGTTTTTT.

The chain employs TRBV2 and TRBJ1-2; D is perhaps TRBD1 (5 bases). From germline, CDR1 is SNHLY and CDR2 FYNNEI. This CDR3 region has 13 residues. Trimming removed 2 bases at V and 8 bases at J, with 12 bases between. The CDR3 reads CASSEFQGVGYTF. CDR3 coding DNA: TGTGCCAGCAGTGAATTTCAGGGTGTGGGCTACACCTTC.

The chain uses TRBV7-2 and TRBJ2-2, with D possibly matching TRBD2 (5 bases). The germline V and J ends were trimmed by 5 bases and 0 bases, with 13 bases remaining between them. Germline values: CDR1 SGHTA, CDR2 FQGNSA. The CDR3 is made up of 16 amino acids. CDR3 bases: TGTGCCAGCAGCGGACGGGGTTACTCGAACACCGGGGAGCTGTTTTTT. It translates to CASSGRGYSNTGELFF.

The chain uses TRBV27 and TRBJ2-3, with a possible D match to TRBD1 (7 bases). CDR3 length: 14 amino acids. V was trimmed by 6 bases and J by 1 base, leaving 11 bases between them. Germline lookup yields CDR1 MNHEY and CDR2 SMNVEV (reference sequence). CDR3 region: CASRRDSRTDTQYF. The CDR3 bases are TGTGCCAGCAGGCGGGACAGTCGCACAGATACGCAGTATTTT.

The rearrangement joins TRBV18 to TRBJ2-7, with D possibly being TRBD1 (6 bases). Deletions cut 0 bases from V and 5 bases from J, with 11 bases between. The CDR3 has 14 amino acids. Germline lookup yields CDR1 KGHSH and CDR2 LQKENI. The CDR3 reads CASSPPSGVHEQYF. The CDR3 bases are TGTGCCAGCTCACCACCATCAGGGGTCCACGAGCAGTACTTC.

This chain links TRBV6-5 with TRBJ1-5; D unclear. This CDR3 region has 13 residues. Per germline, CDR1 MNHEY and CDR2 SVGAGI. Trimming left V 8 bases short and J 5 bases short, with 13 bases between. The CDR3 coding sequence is TGTGCCAGCCCCCCCCGGGGAGATCAGCCCCAGCATTTT. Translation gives CASPPRGDQPQHF.

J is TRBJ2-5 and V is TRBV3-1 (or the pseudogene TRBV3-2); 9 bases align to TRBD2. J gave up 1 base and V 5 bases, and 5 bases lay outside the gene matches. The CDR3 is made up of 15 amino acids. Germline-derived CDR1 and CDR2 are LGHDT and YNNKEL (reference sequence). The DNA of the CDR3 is TGTGCCAGCAGCGAGATAGCGGGGGCCCAAGAGACCCAGTACTTC. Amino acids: CASSEIAGAQETQYF.

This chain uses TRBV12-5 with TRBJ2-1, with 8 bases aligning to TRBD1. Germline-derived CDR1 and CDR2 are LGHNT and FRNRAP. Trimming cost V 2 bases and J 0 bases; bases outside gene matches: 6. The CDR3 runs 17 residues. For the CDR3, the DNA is TGTGCTAGTGGTTTGCTCACCGGGACAGGCTCCTACAATGAGCAGTTCTTC. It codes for CASGLLTGTGSYNEQFF.

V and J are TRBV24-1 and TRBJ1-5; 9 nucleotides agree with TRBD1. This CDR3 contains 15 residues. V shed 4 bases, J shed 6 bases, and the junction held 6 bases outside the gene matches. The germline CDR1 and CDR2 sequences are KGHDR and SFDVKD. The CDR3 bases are TGTGCCACCAGTGACTCGACAGGGGGGGTTCAGCCCCAGCATTTT. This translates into CATSDSTGGVQPQHF.

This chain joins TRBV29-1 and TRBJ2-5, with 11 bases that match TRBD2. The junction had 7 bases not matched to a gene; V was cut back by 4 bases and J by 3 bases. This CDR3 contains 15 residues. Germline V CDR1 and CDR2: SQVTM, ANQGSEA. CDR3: CSVGVRLAGKETQYF. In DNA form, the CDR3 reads TGCAGCGTTGGGGTGAGACTAGCGGGGAAAGAGACCCAGTACTTC. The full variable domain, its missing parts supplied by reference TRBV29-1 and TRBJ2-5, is SAVISQKPSRDICQRGTSLTIQCQVDSQVTMMFWYRQQPGQSLTLIATANQGSEATYESGFVIDKFPISRPNLTFSTLTVSNMSPEDSSIYLCSVGVRLAGKETQYFGPGTRLLVL.

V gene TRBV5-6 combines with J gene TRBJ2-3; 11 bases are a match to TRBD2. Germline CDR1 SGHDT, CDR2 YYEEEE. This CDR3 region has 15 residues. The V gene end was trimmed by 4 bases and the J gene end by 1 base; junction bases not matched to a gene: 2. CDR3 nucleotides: TGTGCCAGCAGCCAGGGACTAGCGGGCACAGATACGCAGTATTTT. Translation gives CASSQGLAGTDTQYF.

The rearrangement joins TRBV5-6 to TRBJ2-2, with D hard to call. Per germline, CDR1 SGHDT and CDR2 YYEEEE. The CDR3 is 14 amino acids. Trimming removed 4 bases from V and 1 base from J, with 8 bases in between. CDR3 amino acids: CASSRNRNTGELFF. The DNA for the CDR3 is TGTGCCAGCAGCCGGAACAGGAACACCGGGGAGCTGTTTTTT.

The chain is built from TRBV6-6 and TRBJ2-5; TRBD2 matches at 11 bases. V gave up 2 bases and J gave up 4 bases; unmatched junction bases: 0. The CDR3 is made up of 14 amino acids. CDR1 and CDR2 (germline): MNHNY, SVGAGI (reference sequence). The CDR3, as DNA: TGTGCCAGCAGTTACGGGACTAGCGGAGAGACCCAGTACTTC. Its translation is CASSYGTSGETQYF.

The CDR3 DNA is TGCAGCGTTGAAGATAGCCTCCGGGAGACCCAGTACTTC. Encoded protein: CSVEDSLRETQYF. The chain links TRBV29-1 to TRBJ2-5; D is uncertain. The germline V and J ends were trimmed by 0 bases and 5 bases, with 10 bases remaining between them. This CDR3 is built from 13 residues. Germline lookup yields CDR1 SQVTM and CDR2 ANQGSEA. The variable domain in full, completed from reference TRBV29-1 and TRBJ2-5, reads SAVISQKPSRDICQRGTSLTIQCQVDSQVTMMFWYRQQPGQSLTLIATANQGSEATYESGFVIDKFPISRPNLTFSTLTVSNMSPEDSSIYLCSVEDSLRETQYFGPGTRLLVL.

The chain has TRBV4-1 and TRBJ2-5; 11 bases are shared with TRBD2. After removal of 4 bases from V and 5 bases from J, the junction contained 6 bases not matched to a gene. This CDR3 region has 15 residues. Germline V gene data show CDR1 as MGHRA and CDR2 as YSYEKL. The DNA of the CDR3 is TGCGCCAGCAGCCCGACGAGGACTAGCGGGGAGACCCAGTACTTC. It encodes CASSPTRTSGETQYF.

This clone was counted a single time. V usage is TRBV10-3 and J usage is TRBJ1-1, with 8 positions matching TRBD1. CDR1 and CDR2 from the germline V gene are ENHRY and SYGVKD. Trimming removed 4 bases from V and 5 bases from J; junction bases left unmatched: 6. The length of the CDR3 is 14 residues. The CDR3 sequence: CAISVGRGRTEAFF. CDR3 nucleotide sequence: TGTGCCATCAGTGTGGGCAGGGGGCGGACTGAAGCTTTCTTT.

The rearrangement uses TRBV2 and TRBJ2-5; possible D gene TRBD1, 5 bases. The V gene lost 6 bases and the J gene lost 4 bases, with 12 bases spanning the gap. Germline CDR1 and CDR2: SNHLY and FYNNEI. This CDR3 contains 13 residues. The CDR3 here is CASSQGVRETQYF. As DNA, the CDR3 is TGTGCCAGCAGCCAAGGGGTGAGAGAGACCCAGTACTTC. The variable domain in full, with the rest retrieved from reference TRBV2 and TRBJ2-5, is EPEVTQTPSHQVTQMGQEVILRCVPISNHLYFYWYRQILGQKVEFLVSFYNNEISEKSEIFDDQFSVERPDGSNFTLKIRSTKLEDSAMYFCASSQGVRETQYFGPGTRLLVL.